This is a list of T cell receptor beta chains from one sample in a study of CD8+ T cells in alopecia areata. The assay was immunoSEQ multiplex PCR, and TCRdb's table has in-frame clones only and misses some. This table holds under 95,000 clones, 70% to 80% found once. Sequences were derived from CD8+ T cells sorted from blood, sampled around week 42, from a patient treated with tofacitinib. All receptors derive from a human donor with alopecia areata. The CDR3 runs from the conserved cysteine through the conserved F or W. The D gene is left open where the match is weak. Clone size appears in some rows only: once, few, many, or a class for an expanded clone.

v_gene	j_gene	abundance	d_gene	CDR3aa	CDR3nt
TRBV10-3	TRBJ2-3	.	.	CAISESKGGPTDTQYF	TGTGCCATCAGTGAGTCGAAGGGGGGACCCACAGATACGCAGTATTTT
TRBV4-1	TRBJ2-7	.	.	CASSQDLSYEQYF	TGCGCCAGCAGCCAAGATCTCTCCTACGAGCAGTACTTC
TRBV5-6	TRBJ1-1	.	TRBD1	CASSLDTGTGPNTEAFF	TGTGCCAGCAGCTTGGATACCGGGACAGGGCCGAACACTGAAGCTTTCTTT
TRBV4-3	TRBJ2-7	.	.	CASSEGSSYEQYF	TGCGCCAGCAGCGAAGGGTCCTCCTACGAGCAGTACTTC
TRBV6-6	TRBJ1-1	.	.	CASKGGFGEYTEAFF	TGTGCCAGTAAGGGCGGGTTCGGAGAATACACTGAAGCTTTCTTT
TRBV30	TRBJ1-1	.	.	CAWSDFSGGPEAFF	TGTGCCTGGAGTGATTTCTCCGGAGGCCCTGAAGCTTTCTTT
TRBV7-9	TRBJ2-6	once	.	CASRSTKSPVSEANVLTF	TGTGCCAGCAGGTCTACGAAAAGCCCCGTATCCGAGGCCAACGTCCTGACTTTC
TRBV6-5	TRBJ1-1	.	.	CASSYRPGEAFF	TGTGCCAGCAGTTACAGGCCAGGGGAAGCTTTCTTT
TRBV30	TRBJ1-1	.	.	CAWSPPAGTEAFF	TGTGCCTGGAGTCCCCCGGCCGGGACTGAAGCTTTCTTT
TRBV27	TRBJ2-1	.	TRBD1	CASSPSGQGNEQFF	TGTGCCAGCAGTCCTTCGGGACAGGGCAATGAGCAGTTCTTC
TRBV7-6	TRBJ2-5	.	.	CASSLETGGAYQEAQYF	TGTGCCAGCAGCTTAGAAACGGGTGGGGCGTACCAAGAGGCCCAGTACTTC
TRBV4-3	TRBJ2-1	.	.	CASSQELVNEQFF	TGCGCCAGCAGCCAAGAACTGGTCAATGAGCAGTTCTTC
TRBV28	TRBJ1-2	.	.	CAIRGAGVVVHGYTF	TGTGCCATCCGGGGGGCTGGGGTGGTGGTGCATGGCTACACCTTC
TRBV7-3	TRBJ2-3	.	.	CASSQDPQVDTQYF	TGTGCCAGCAGCCAGGACCCACAGGTGGATACGCAGTATTTT
TRBV12-5	TRBJ1-2	.	TRBD1	CASGLVGQGLYGYTF	TGTGCTAGTGGTTTGGTGGGACAGGGACTCTATGGCTACACCTTC
TRBV2	TRBJ2-3	.	.	CASSEVGEADTQYF	TGTGCCAGCAGTGAAGTGGGGGAAGCAGATACGCAGTATTTT
TRBV13	TRBJ1-1	once	.	CASSPTNREAFF	TGTGCCAGCAGCCCCACGAACAGAGAAGCTTTCTTT
TRBV7-7	TRBJ2-1	.	TRBD2	CASSLREGGLYNEQFF	TGTGCCAGCAGCTTACGGGAGGGAGGACTTTACAATGAGCAGTTCTTC
TRBV29-1	TRBJ1-2	once	.	CSVVGGDKAQYGYTF	TGCAGCGTTGTTGGAGGGGACAAGGCTCAATATGGCTACACCTTC
TRBV5-1	TRBJ1-1	.	.	CASSLGYTEAFF	TGCGCCAGCAGCTTGGGGTATACTGAAGCTTTCTTT
TRBV5-6	TRBJ2-1	.	.	CASSSGTGGHEQFF	TGTGCCAGCAGCAGCGGGACAGGAGGCCATGAGCAGTTCTTC
TRBV21-1	TRBJ1-2	.	.	CASSKGPPGGFGYTF	TGTGCCAGCAGCAAAGGTCCTCCGGGGGGTTTTGGCTACACCTTC